A single sample is the source of the 18 T cell receptor beta chains below, sequenced in a study of T cell changes during pregnancy in multiple sclerosis. Clones were sequenced by immunoSEQ multiplex PCR, and TCRdb holds only the in-frame ones, with some missing. The data hold nearly 110,000 clones, with roughly nine tenths observed a single time. The sequences come from peripheral blood, collected before pregnancy. Every receptor here comes from a female donor with multiple sclerosis, enrolled in a pregnancy study.

The chain links TRBV7-9 to TRBJ2-1; 12 bases are a match to TRBD2. Germline V gives CDR1 SEHNR, CDR2 FQNEAQ (reference sequence). With V trimmed by 1 base and J by 6 bases, 7 bases remained unmatched. The CDR3 consists of 17 residues. The CDR3 loop reads CASSLEGGGLAGNEQFF. Written as DNA, the CDR3 is TGTGCCAGCAGCTTAGAGGGGGGGGGACTAGCGGGCAATGAGCAGTTCTTC.

J is TRBJ1-1 and V is TRBV7-2; 7 bases are a match to TRBD1. V trimming: 2 bases; J trimming: 5 bases; junction bases outside the gene matches: 5. Per germline, CDR1 SGHTA and CDR2 FQGNSA. The CDR3 is 14 residues long. This CDR3 reads CASSLLQGRTEAFF. DNA for the CDR3: TGTGCCAGCAGCTTACTACAGGGGAGGACTGAAGCTTTCTTT.

The V call is TRBV9, the J call TRBJ1-1; TRBD1 matches 8 bases. In germline, CDR1 is SGDLS, CDR2 YYNGEE. The V gene end was trimmed by 4 bases and the J gene end by 3 bases; junction bases not matched to a gene: 5. The CDR3 loop spans 14 amino acids. The CDR3 sequence: CASSQGAGDTEAFF. DNA for the CDR3: TGTGCCAGCAGCCAGGGGGCAGGGGACACTGAAGCTTTCTTT. The variable domain in full, with the rest retrieved from reference TRBV9 and TRBJ1-1, is DSGVTQTPKHLITATGQRVTLRCSPRSGDLSVYWYQQSLDQGLQFLIQYYNGEERAKGNILERFSAQQFPDLHSELNLSSLELGDSALYFCASSQGAGDTEAFFGQGTRLTVV.

This clone is medium-sized in the sample. V and J are TRBV4-1 and TRBJ1-5; D is perhaps TRBD1 (5 bases). Germline V CDR1 and CDR2: MGHRA, YSYEKL. This CDR3 has 15 residues. V was pared by 4 bases and J by 2 bases, with 12 bases between. CDR3 in amino acids: CASSPEPGGNQPQHF. The CDR3 DNA reads TGCGCCAGCAGCCCCGAGCCGGGGGGCAATCAGCCCCAGCATTTT.

This rearrangement joins TRBV5-6 to TRBJ2-1; 13 nucleotides line up with TRBD2. J gave up 0 bases and V 1 base, and 1 base lay outside the gene matches. The length of the CDR3 is 17 residues. Germline CDR1 is SGHDT and CDR2 is YYEEEE. The CDR3 coding sequence is TGTGCCAGCAGCTTGAGGACTAGCGGGAGCTCCTACAATGAGCAGTTCTTC. This gives the protein CASSLRTSGSSYNEQFF.

V is TRBV4-2 and J is TRBJ2-1; 8 positions match TRBD2. J gave up 2 bases and V 0 bases, and 0 bases lay outside the gene matches. Germline V gene sequence: CDR1 LGHNA, CDR2 YNFKEQ. This CDR3 contains 15 residues. CDR3 residues: CASSQEAGAYNEQFF. The CDR3 bases are TGTGCCAGCAGCCAAGAAGCGGGGGCCTACAATGAGCAGTTCTTC.

This rearrangement joins TRBV7-2 to TRBJ1-6, with 10 positions matching TRBD1. The junction had 10 bases not matched to a gene; V was cut back by 4 bases and J by 10 bases. The CDR3 consists of 16 residues. CDR1 is SGHTA and CDR2 is FQGNSA in the germline V gene. The CDR3 coding sequence is TGTGCCAGCAGCTCCAGCGGGACAGGGGTTTTGTCACCCCTCCACTTT. As protein: CASSSSGTGVLSPLHF.

The gene calls are TRBV29-1 and TRBJ2-3, with 8 bases matching TRBD1. This CDR3 spans 12 amino acids. Germline V gene lookup returns CDR1 SQVTM and CDR2 ANQGSEA. V shed 7 bases, J shed 4 bases, and the junction held 4 bases outside the gene matches. This chain's CDR3 is CSGTDRADTQYF. The CDR3, as DNA: TGCAGCGGGACGGACAGGGCAGATACGCAGTATTTT.

The chain combines TRBV5-1 with TRBJ1-1; 8 nucleotides match TRBD1. The CDR3 is 16 residues long. Germline values: CDR1 SGHRS, CDR2 YFSETQ. Germline trimming cut 4 bases from V and 0 bases from J; bases unmatched to any gene: 8. CDR3 DNA sequence: TGCGCCAGCAGCATTACTCCGGGACAGGTGAACACTGAAGCTTTCTTT. It codes for CASSITPGQVNTEAFF.

The chain has TRBV6-1 and TRBJ1-2; 9 bases are shared with TRBD1. The CDR3 covers 13 residues. Trimming removed 6 bases from V and 6 bases from J; junction bases left unmatched: 5. Germline V lookup: CDR1 MNHNS, CDR2 SASEGT. CDR3 bases: TGTGCCAGCAGCCCGGGACAGGGTGATGGCTACACCTTC. Protein sequence: CASSPGQGDGYTF.

The V call is TRBV6-5, the J call TRBJ2-1; tentatively, D is TRBD1 (6 bases). CDR3 length: 12 amino acids. Per germline, CDR1 MNHEY and CDR2 SVGAGI. With 6 bases removed from V and 11 bases from J, the gap between germline ends came to 14 bases. CDR3 residues: CASSPWGPQQFF. CDR3 in DNA: TGTGCCAGCAGCCCTTGGGGGCCACAGCAGTTCTTC.

The V and J genes are TRBV27 and TRBJ1-1, with a tentative D call TRBD1 (5 bases). Per the germline V gene, CDR1 is MNHEY and CDR2 is SMNVEV (reference sequence). V was trimmed by 6 bases and J by 3 bases, leaving 14 bases between them. The CDR3 spans 14 residues. CDR3 nucleotides: TGTGCCAGCAGGCCGAGAGCCAGGGACACTGAAGCTTTCTTT. Its protein product is CASRPRARDTEAFF.

The chain uses TRBV10-3 and TRBJ1-1; D gene unclear. Trimming pared 6 bases from V and 1 base from J, leaving 9 bases between. Germline lookup yields CDR1 ENHRY and CDR2 SYGVKD. This CDR3 comprises 13 residues. The DNA of the CDR3 is TGTGCCATCAGGGGCACCTCGAACACTGAAGCTTTCTTT. Translation gives CAIRGTSNTEAFF.

In this sample, this clone turned up once. The chain employs TRBV11-2 and TRBJ2-7; 7 bases fit TRBD1. CDR1 SGHAT and CDR2 FQNNGV come from the germline V gene. After removal of 4 bases from V and 1 base from J, the junction contained 7 bases not matched to a gene. This CDR3 spans 15 amino acids. DNA for the CDR3: TGTGCCAGCAGCTACTACAGGGGTTTGTCCTACGAGCAGTACTTC. As protein: CASSYYRGLSYEQYF.

The chain joins TRBV19 to TRBJ1-1, with TRBD1 as a possible D gene (5 bases). This CDR3 is 13 amino acids long. Germline assignment: CDR1 LNHDA and CDR2 SQIVND (reference sequence). V lost 3 bases and J 8 bases, leaving 13 bases between the germline ends. The CDR3 DNA reads TGTGCCAGTAGTATCCAGCAGGGAAAAGAAGCTTTCTTT. Translation: CASSIQQGKEAFF.

The sample holds one count of this clone. The V call is TRBV19, the J call TRBJ1-5, with D possibly being TRBD1 (6 bases). The V gene lost 6 bases and the J gene lost 2 bases, with 14 bases spanning the gap. From germline, CDR1 is LNHDA and CDR2 SQIVND (reference sequence). The CDR3 contains 15 residues. CDR3: CASRTGAAGNQPQHF. CDR3 nucleotide sequence: TGTGCCAGTAGGACAGGCGCCGCTGGCAATCAGCCCCAGCATTTT.

Worth noting for this clone: Other nucleotide sequences from this sample produce the same CDR3. V and J are TRBV7-3 and TRBJ1-1; D possibly corresponds to TRBD1 (5 bases). Deletions cut 2 bases from V and 5 bases from J, with 12 bases between. The CDR3 covers 14 residues. From germline, CDR1 is SGHTA and CDR2 FQGTGA. The CDR3 loop is CASSLVGGRTEAFF. DNA for the CDR3: TGTGCCAGCAGCTTAGTGGGGGGTAGGACTGAAGCTTTCTTT.

The V call is TRBV10-3, the J call TRBJ2-4; D possibly corresponds to TRBD2 (5 bases). The CDR3 has 14 residues. Germline CDR1 is ENHRY and CDR2 is SYGVKD. V was cut by 11 bases and J by 0 bases, with 14 bases left in between. CDR3 residues: CASGEGLAKNIQYF. CDR3 DNA: TGTGCCTCCGGTGAGGGCCTAGCCAAAAACATTCAGTACTTC.